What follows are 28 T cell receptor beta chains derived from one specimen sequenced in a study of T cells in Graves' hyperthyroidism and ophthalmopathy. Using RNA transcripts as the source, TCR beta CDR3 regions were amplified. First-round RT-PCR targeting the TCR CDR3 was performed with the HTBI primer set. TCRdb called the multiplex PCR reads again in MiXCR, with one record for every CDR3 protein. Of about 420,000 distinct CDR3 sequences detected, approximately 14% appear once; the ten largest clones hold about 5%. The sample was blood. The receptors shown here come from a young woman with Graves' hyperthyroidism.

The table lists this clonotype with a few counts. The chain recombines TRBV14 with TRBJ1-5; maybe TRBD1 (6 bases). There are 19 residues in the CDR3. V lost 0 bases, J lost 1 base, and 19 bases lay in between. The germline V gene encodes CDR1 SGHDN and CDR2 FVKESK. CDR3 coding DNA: TGTGCCAGCAGCCAAGATTATTGTCGGCCCAGGGGAAGCAATCAGCCCCAGCATTTT. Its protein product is CASSQDYCRPRGSNQPQHF.

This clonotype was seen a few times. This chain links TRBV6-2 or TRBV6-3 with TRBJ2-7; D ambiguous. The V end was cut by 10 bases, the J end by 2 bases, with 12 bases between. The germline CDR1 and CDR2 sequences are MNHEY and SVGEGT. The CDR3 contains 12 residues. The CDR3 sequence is CAIREETYEQYF. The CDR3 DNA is TGTGCCATAAGAGAAGAGACCTACGAGCAGTACTTC.

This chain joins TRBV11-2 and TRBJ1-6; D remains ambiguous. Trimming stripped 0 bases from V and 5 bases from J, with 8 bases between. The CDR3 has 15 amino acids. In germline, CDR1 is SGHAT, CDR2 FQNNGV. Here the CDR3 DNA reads TGTGCCAGCAGCTTAGAGCCACATAATAATTCACCCCTCCACTTT. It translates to CASSLEPHNNSPLHF. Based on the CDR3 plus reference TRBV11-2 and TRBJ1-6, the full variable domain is EAGVAQSPRYKIIEKRQSVAFWCNPISGHATLYWYQQILGQGPKLLIQFQNNGVVDDSQLPKDRFSAERLKGVDSTLKIQPAKLEDSAVYLCASSLEPHNNSPLHFGNGTRLTVT.

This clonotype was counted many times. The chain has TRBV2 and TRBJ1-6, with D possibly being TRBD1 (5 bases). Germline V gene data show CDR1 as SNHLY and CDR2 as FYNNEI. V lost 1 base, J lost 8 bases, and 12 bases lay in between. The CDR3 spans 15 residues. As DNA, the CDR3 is TGTGCCAGCAGTGAAGAGGCAGGGAAACATTCACCCCTCCACTTT. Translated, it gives CASSEEAGKHSPLHF.

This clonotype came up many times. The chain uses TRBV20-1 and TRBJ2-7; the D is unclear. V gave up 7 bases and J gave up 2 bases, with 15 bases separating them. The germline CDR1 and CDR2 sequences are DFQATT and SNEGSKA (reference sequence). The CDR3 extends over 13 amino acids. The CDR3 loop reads CSVSDGAPYEQYF. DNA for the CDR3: TGCAGTGTATCGGACGGAGCACCCTACGAGCAGTACTTC.

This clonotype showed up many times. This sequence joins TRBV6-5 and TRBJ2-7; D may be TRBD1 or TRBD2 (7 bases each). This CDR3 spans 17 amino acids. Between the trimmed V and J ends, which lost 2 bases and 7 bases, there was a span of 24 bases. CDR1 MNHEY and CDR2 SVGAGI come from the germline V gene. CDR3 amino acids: CASSYGWKGAVAGEQYF. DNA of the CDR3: TGTGCCAGCAGTTACGGTTGGAAGGGGGCGGTAGCGGGTGAGCAGTACTTC.

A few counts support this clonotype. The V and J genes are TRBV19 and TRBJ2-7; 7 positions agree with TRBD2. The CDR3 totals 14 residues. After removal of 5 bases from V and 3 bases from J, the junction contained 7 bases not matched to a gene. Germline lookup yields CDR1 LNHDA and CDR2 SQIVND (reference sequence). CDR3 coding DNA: TGTGCCAGTAGTTCGGCTAGCGGTTACTACGAGCAGTACTTC. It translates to CASSSASGYYEQYF.

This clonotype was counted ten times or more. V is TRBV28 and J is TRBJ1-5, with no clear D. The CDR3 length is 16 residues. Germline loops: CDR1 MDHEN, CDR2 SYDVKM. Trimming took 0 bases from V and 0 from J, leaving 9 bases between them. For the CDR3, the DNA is TGTGCCAGCAGTTTATGGGTGGAGTATAGCAATCAGCCCCAGCATTTT. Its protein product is CASSLWVEYSNQPQHF.

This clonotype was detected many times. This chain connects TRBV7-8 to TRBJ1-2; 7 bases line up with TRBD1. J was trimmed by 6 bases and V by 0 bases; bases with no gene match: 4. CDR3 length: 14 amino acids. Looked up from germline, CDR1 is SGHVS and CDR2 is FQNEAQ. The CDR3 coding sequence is TGTGCCAGCAGCTTAGCGGGACAGATAGATGGCTACACCTTC. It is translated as CASSLAGQIDGYTF.

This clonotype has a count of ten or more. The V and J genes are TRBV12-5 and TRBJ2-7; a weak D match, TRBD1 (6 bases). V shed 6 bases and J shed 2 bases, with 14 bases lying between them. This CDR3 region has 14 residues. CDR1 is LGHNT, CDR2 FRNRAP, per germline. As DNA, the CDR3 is TGTGCTAGTGGCAAGACAGGTCTCACCTACGAGCAGTACTTC. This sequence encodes CASGKTGLTYEQYF.

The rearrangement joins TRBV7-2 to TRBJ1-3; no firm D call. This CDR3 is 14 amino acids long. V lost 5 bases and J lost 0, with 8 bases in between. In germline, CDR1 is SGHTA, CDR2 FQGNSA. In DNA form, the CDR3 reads TGTGCCAGCAGCCCACGGACCTCTGGAAACACCATATATTTT. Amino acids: CASSPRTSGNTIYF. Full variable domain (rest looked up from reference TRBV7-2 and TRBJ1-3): GAGVSQSPSNKVTEKGKDVELRCDPISGHTALYWYRQSLGQGLEFLIYFQGNSAPDKSGLPSDRFSAERTGGSVSTLTIQRTQQEDSAVYLCASSPRTSGNTIYFGEGSWLTVV.

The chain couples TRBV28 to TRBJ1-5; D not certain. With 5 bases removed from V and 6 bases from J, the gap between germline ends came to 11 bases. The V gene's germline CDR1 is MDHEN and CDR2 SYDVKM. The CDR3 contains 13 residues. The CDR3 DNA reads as TGTGCCAGCAGTGGCCTACGGGCTCAGCCCCAGCATTTT. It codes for CASSGLRAQPQHF.

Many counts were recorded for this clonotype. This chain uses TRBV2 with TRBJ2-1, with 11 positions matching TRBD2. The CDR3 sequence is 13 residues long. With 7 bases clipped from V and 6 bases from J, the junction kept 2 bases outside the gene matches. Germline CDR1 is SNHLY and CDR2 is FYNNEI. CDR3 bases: TGTGCCAGCAAGGGACTAGCGGCCAATGAGCAGTTCTTC. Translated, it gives CASKGLAANEQFF.

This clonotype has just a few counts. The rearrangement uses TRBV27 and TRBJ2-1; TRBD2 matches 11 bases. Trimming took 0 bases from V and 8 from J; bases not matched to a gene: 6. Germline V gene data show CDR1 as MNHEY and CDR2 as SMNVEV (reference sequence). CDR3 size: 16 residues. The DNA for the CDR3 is TGTGCCAGCAGTTTATCAGTCGTAGCGGGAGGGGATGAGCAGTTCTTC. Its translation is CASSLSVVAGGDEQFF.

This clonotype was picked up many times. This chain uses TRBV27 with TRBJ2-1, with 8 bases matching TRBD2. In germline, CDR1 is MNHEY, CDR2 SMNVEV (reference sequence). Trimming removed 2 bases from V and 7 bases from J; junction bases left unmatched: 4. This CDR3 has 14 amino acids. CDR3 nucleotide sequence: TGTGCCAGCAGTTTAGGGGGACTAGTAAATGAGCAGTTCTTC. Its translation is CASSLGGLVNEQFF.

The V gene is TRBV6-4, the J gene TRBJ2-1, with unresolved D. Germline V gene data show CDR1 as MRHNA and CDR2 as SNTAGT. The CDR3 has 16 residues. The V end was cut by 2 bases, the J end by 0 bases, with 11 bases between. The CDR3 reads CASSDRRRPSYNEQFF. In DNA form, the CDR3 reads TGTGCCAGCAGTGACCGAAGACGGCCCTCCTACAATGAGCAGTTCTTC.

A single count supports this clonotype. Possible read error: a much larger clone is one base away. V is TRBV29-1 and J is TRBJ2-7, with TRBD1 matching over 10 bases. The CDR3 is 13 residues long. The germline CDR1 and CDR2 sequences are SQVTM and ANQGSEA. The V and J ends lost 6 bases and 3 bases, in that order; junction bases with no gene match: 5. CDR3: CSVGQGVGYEQYF. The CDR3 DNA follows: TGCAGCGTAGGACAGGGGGTAGGCTACGAGCAGTACTTC.

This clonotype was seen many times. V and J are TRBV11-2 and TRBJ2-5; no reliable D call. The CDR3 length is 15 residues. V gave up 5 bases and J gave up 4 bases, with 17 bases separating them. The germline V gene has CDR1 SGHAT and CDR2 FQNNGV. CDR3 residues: CASSRKDQKRETQYF. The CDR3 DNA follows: TGTGCCAGCAGCCGCAAGGATCAGAAGAGAGAGACCCAGTACTTC.

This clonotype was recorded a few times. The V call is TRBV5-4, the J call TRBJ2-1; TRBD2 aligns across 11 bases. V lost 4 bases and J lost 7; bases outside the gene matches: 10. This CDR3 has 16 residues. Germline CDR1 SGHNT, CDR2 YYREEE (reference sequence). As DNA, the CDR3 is TGTGCCAGCAGCGGGGCCATGGCTAGCGGGAGGAATGAGCAGTTCTTC. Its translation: CASSGAMASGRNEQFF.

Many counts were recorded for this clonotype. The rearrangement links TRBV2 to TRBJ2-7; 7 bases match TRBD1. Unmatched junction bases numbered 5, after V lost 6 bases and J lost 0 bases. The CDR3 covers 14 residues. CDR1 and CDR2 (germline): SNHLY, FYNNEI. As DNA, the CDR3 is TGTGCCAGCAGATTCAGGGGGAGCTCCTACGAGCAGTACTTC. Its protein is CASRFRGSSYEQYF.

CDR3 sequence reads: CASSVEGRNYGYTF. The CDR3 bases are TGTGCCAGCAGCGTAGAGGGACGGAACTATGGCTACACCTTC. V and J are TRBV9 and TRBJ1-2, with D possibly TRBD1 on 5 matching bases. V dropped 0 bases and J dropped 2 bases, with 8 bases sitting between them. The germline V gene encodes CDR1 SGDLS and CDR2 YYNGEE. The CDR3 has 14 amino acids.

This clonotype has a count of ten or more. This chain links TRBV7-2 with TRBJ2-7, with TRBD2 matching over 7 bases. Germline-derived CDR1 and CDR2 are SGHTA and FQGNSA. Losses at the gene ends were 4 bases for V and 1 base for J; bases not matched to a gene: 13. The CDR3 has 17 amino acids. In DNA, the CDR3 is TGTGCCAGCAGCTACAATAGTATCGGCGGGAGATCCTACGAGCAGTACTTC. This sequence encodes CASSYNSIGGRSYEQYF. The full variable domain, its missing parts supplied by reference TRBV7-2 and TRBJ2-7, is GAGVSQSPSNKVTEKGKDVELRCDPISGHTALYWYRQSLGQGLEFLIYFQGNSAPDKSGLPSDRFSAERTGGSVSTLTIQRTQQEDSAVYLCASSYNSIGGRSYEQYFGPGTRLTVT.

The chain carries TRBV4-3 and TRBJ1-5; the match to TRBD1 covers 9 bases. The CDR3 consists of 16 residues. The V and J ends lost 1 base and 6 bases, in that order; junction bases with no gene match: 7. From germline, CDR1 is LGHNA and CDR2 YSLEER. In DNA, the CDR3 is TGCGCCAGCAGCCAAGGAAGAGGGACAGGGATTCAGCCCCAGCATTTT. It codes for CASSQGRGTGIQPQHF.

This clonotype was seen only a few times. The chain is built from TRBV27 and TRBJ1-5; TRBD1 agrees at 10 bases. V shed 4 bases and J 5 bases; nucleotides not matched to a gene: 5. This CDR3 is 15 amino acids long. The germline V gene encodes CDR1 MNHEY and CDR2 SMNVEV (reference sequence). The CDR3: CASSSFGTGDQPQHF. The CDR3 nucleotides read TGTGCCAGCAGTTCCTTTGGGACAGGGGATCAGCCCCAGCATTTT.

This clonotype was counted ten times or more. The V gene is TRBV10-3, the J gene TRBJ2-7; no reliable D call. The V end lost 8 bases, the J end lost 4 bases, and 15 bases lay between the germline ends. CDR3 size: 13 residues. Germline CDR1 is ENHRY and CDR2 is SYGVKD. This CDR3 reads CAIGFGQGYEQYF. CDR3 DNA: TGTGCCATCGGATTTGGGCAAGGTTACGAGCAGTACTTC.

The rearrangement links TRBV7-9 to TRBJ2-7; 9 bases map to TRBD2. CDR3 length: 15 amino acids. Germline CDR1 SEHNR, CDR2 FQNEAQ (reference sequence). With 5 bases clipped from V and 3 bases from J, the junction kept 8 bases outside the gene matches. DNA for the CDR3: TGTGCCAGCAGCCAGCGGGAGGACAGGAGCTACGAGCAGTACTTC. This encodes CASSQREDRSYEQYF. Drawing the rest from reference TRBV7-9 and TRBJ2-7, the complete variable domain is DTGVSQNPRHKITKRGQNVTFRCDPISEHNRLYWYRQTLGQGPEFLTYFQNEAQLEKSRLLSDRFSAERPKGSFSTLEIQRTEQGDSAMYLCASSQREDRSYEQYFGPGTRLTVT.

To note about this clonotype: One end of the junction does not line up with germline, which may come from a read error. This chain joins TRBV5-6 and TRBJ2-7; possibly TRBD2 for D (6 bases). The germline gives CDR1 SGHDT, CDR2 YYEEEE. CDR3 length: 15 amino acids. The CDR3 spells CASSRQGRRVYGQYF. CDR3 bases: TGTGCCAGCAGTAGGCAGGGCCGGAGGGTTTACGGGCAGTACTTC.

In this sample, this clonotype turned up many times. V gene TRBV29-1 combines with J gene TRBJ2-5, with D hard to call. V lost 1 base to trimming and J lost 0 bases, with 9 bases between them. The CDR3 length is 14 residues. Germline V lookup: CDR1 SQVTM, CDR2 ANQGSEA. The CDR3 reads CSVEGRRYQETQYF. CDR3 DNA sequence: TGCAGCGTTGAAGGAAGACGGTACCAAGAGACCCAGTACTTC.